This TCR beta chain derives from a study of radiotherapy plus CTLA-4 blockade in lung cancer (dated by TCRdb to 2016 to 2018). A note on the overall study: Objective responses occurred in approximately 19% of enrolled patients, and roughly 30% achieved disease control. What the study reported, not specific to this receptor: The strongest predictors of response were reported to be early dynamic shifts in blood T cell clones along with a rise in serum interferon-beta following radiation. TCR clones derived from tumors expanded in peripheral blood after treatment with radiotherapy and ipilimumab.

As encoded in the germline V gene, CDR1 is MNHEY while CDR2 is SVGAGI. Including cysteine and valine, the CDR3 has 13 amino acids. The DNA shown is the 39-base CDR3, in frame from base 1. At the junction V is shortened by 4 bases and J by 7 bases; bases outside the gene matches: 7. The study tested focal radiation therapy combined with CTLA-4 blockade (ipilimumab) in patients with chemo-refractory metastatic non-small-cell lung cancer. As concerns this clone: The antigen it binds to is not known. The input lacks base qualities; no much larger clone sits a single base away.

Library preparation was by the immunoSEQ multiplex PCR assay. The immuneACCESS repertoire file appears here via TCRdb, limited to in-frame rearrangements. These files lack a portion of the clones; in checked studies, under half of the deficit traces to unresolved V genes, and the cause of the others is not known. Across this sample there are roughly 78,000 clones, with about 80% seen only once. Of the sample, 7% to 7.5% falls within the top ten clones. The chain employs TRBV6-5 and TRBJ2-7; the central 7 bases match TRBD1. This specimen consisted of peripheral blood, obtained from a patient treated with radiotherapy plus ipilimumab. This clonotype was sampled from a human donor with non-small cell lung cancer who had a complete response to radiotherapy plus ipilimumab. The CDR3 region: CASSLTGVGEQYV. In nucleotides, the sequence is TGTGCCAGCAGTTTAACAGGGGTGGGGGAGCAGTACGTC.